Below, 9 T cell receptor beta chains from the same sample are listed, as sequenced in a study of CD8+CD57+ T cells in acquired aplastic anemia. Using genomic DNA as the template, TCR beta VDJ and CDR3 profiling was carried out. One entry per CDR3 protein, called by TCRdb with MiXCR from the reads. Among some 120,000 distinct CDR3 sequences listed, over 30% were seen once. Previously, flow cytometry had revealed CD8+CD57+ cell expansion in the patients chosen for sequencing. The sequencing input was sorted CD4+, CD8+, or CD8+CD57+ T cells (not recorded which) from PBMCs. All receptors come from a human donor with aplastic anemia.

The CDR3 DNA reads as TGTGCCAGCAGCTTGGACGGGGTCCCACCGTACGAGCAGTACGTC. The encoded protein is CASSLDGVPPYEQYV. The chain has TRBV5-5 and TRBJ2-7; perhaps TRBD2 as D (5 bases). Trimming left V 0 bases short and J 4 bases short, with 14 bases between. This CDR3 spans 15 amino acids. CDR1 SGHKS and CDR2 YYEKEE come from the germline V gene (reference sequence).

At least ten counts were recorded for this clonotype. The chain has TRBV6-1 and TRBJ1-6; D is ambiguous. The germline V gene has CDR1 MNHNS and CDR2 SASEGT. The CDR3 sequence is 13 residues long. The V gene lost 5 bases and the J gene lost 8 bases, with 10 bases spanning the gap. The CDR3 loop reads CASSPRRDSPLHF. The CDR3 nucleotides are TGTGCCAGCAGTCCACGGAGGGATTCACCCCTCCACTTT.

The table lists this clonotype with many counts. The chain recombines TRBV20-1 with TRBJ2-3; D perhaps matches TRBD2 (5 bases). V was trimmed by 6 bases and J by 2 bases, leaving 12 bases between them. Germline V CDR1 and CDR2: DFQATT, SNEGSKA (reference sequence). CDR3 length: 13 residues. In nucleotides, the CDR3 is TGCAGTGCCCACCGGGGTGCCACAGATACGCAGTATTTT. This gives the protein CSAHRGATDTQYF.

The CDR3 sequence: CASSFLLRGGGSKLYEQYF. The CDR3 bases are TGTGCCAGCAGTTTCTTGTTGCGGGGGGGCGGTTCCAAATTATACGAGCAGTACTTC. The gene calls are TRBV12-3 or TRBV12-4 and TRBJ2-7, with TRBD2 matching 9 bases. The CDR3 extends over 19 amino acids. J was trimmed by 4 bases and V by 3 bases; bases with no gene match: 19.

V and J are TRBV9 and TRBJ1-2; D is perhaps TRBD1 (6 bases). V lost 1 base, J lost 7 bases, and 14 bases lay in between. The CDR3 has 14 amino acids. Germline V lookup: CDR1 SGDLS, CDR2 YYNGEE. The CDR3 here is CASSVPQGYRGYTF. Here the CDR3 DNA reads TGTGCCAGCAGCGTACCACAGGGCTATCGTGGCTACACCTTC.

A single count supports this clonotype. A read error is possible here, since a much larger clone lies one base away. The chain combines TRBV20-1 with TRBJ2-2; 10 nucleotides line up with TRBD1. Per germline, CDR1 DFQATT and CDR2 SNEGSKA (reference sequence). The CDR3 contains 20 residues. V dropped 6 bases and J dropped 2; count of bases not matched to a gene: 21. In DNA form, the CDR3 reads TGCAGTGCACCACGTTGGACAGGGGGTAGGCGGGGGACAAACACCGGGGAGCTGTTTTTT. As protein: CSAPRWTGGRRGTNTGELFF.

This clonotype was seen many times. This rearrangement joins TRBV19 to TRBJ1-2; D ambiguous. This CDR3 has 13 residues. V gave up 7 bases and J gave up 3 bases, with 12 bases separating them. CDR1 is LNHDA, CDR2 SQIVND, per germline (reference sequence). CDR3 sequence (DNA): TGTGCCAGTACCCTCGGGAGGGACTATGGCTACACCTTC. It codes for CASTLGRDYGYTF.

At least ten counts were recorded for this clonotype. The CDR3 loop is CASSSPPAYEQYV. Written as DNA, the CDR3 is TGCGCCAGCAGCTCCCCACCCGCCTACGAGCAGTACGTC. This chain connects TRBV5-1 to TRBJ2-7; unclear D gene. Germline assignment: CDR1 SGHRS and CDR2 YFSETQ. V was trimmed by 3 bases and J by 2 bases, leaving 9 bases between them. The CDR3 runs 13 residues.

A single count supports this clonotype. V and J are TRBV7-9 and TRBJ1-4; a weak D match, TRBD1 (5 bases). This CDR3 spans 13 amino acids. CDR1 and CDR2 from the germline V gene are SEHNR and FQNEAQ (reference sequence). Deletions cut 5 bases from V and 8 bases from J, with 12 bases between. CDR3 in DNA: TGTGCCAGCAGCCATGGGGGGTTGGAAAAACTGTTTTTT. Protein product: CASSHGGLEKLFF.